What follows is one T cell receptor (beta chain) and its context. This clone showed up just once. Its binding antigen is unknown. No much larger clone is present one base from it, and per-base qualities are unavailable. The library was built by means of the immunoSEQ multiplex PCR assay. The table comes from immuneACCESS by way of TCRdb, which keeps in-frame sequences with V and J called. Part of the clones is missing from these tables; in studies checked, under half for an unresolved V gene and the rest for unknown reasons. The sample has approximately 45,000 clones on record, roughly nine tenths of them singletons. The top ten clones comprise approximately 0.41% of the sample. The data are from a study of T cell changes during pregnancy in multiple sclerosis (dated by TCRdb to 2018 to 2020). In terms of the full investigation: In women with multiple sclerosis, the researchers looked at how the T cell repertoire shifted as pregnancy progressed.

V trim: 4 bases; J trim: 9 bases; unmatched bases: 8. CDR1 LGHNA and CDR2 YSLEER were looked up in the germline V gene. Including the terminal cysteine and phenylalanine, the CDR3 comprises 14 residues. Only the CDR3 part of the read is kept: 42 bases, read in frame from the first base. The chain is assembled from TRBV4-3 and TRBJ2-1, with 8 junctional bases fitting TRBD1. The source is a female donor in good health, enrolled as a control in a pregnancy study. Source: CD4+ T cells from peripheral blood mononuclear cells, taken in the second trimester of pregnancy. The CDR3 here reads CASSLDRVATEQFF. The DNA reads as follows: TGCGCCAGCAGCCTGGACAGGGTCGCTACTGAGCAGTTCTTC.